The clone carrying this T cell receptor (beta chain) was recorded a few times. The template was RNA from unsorted bulk tissue. These data belong to a study of tumor and adjacent non-tumor tissue in lung cancer. The CDR3 runs to 14 residues. With 0 bases removed from V and 4 bases from J, the gap between germline ends came to 9 bases. CDR1 and CDR2 from the germline V gene are SGHDN and FVKESK. TCRbeta libraries were built with three rounds of nested PCR, modified from ARM-PCR. TCRdb re-called the multiplex PCR reads with MiXCR, one entry per CDR3 protein. The table includes some 120,000 distinct CDR3 sequences, approximately 71% detected once.

The sequence was collected from a man aged 30 to 39 with non-small cell lung cancer. The genes are TRBV14 and TRBJ1-2; D unclear. The sample comprised lung tumor tissue. CDR3 in DNA: TGTGCCAGCAGCCAAGATAACAACTTCTATGGCTACACCTTC. This translates into CASSQDNNFYGYTF.